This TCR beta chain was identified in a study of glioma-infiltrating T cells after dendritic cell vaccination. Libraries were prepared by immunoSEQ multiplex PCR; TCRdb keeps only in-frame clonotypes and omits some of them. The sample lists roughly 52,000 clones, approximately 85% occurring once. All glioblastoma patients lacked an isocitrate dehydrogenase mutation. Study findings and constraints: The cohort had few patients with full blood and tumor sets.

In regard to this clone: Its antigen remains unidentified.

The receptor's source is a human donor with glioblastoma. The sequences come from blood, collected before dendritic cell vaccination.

CDR3 nucleotide sequence: TGTGCCAGCAGTAGGACAGGGGGCTATGGCTACACCTTC. Translating gives CASSRTGGYGYTF. The chain has TRBV6-4 and TRBJ1-2, with 10 bases fitting TRBD1. The CDR3 sequence is 13 residues long. The J segment lost 4 bases and the V segment lost 5 bases, leaving 1 base of the junction unmatched. CDR1 and CDR2 from the germline V gene are MRHNA and SNTAGT.